A selection of T cell receptor beta chains follows, all from one sample in a study of T cells in Graves' hyperthyroidism and ophthalmopathy. Each CDR3 protein gets one entry after TCRdb re-called the multiplex PCR reads with MiXCR. The sample consists of hundreds of thousands of distinct CDR3 sequences, approximately 19% of them appearing once. The sequenced sample was blood. The receptors were sampled from a woman younger than 30 with Graves' hyperthyroidism. CDR3s include the opening cysteine and the closing phenylalanine or tryptophan. D genes are given only for firm matches. Clone size appears in some rows only: once, few, many, or a class for an expanded clone.

many	-	TRBV5-1	TRBJ2-5	TGCGCCAGCAGCTCCGGACTGGCGGAGACCCAGTACTTC	CASSSGLAETQYF
few	-	TRBV5-1	TRBJ1-2	TGCGCCAGCCGGGACGGATCAAGGAGCTATGGCTACACCTTC	CASRDGSRSYGYTF
once	TRBD1	TRBV6-1	TRBJ1-2	TGTGCCAGCACCGACAGGGGGCAGGGAGGCTACACCTTC	CASTDRGQGGYTF
-	-	TRBV20-1	TRBJ2-5	TGCAGTGCTCCTAGGGGGGGGCTAGAGACCCAGTACTTC	CSAPRGGLETQYF
-	-	TRBV5-1	TRBJ2-7	TGCGCCAGCAGCATCGTTCGGCACGAGGAGTACTTC	CASSIVRHEEYF
many	TRBD1	TRBV15	TRBJ1-2	TGTGCCACCAGCAAAGACAGGGGGGACTTGGGCTACACCTTC	CATSKDRGDLGYTF
-	TRBD2	TRBV4-1	TRBJ2-2	TGCGCCAGCAGCCAAAGACTAGCGGGGGGCCGGACCGGGGAGCTGTTTTTT	CASSQRLAGGRTGELFF
many	TRBD1	TRBV5-1	TRBJ1-3	TGCGCCAGCAGCAGCGACAGGGGTCAGGGGGCACGATATTTT	CASSSDRGQGARYF
many	-	TRBV5-1	TRBJ1-1	TGCGCCAGCAGCTTGGCGTACAGGCGGACTGAAGCTTTCTTT	CASSLAYRRTEAFF
-	-	TRBV29-1	TRBJ2-5	TGCAGCGCTGGACAGACACAAGAGACCCAGTACTTC	CSAGQTQETQYF
-	-	TRBV11-1	TRBJ2-5	TGTGCCAGCAGCTTCTTCGCTGGAGGGGAGACCCAGTACTTC	CASSFFAGGETQYF
many	-	TRBV4-2	TRBJ1-1	TGTGCCAGCAGCCAAGAGACAAACAGGGCCAACACTGAAGCTTTCTTT	CASSQETNRANTEAFF
many	-	TRBV10-1	TRBJ2-7	TGCGCCAGCAGTGAGGGCTCCGAGCAGTACTTC	CASSEGSEQYF
-	TRBD1	TRBV6-1	TRBJ1-1	TGTGCCAGCAGCCCACGAGGACAGGGCGGGGGGAACACTGAAGCTTTCTTT	CASSPRGQGGGNTEAFF
many	TRBD1	TRBV12-3/TRBV12-4	TRBJ1-2	TGTGCCAGCGCCCCCGGGACAGGGACGGGCGGCTACACCTTC	CASAPGTGTGGYTF
many	TRBD1	TRBV29-1	TRBJ1-1	TGCAGCGTTGAGAGACCGGACAGGGTATCTGAAGCTTTCTTT	CSVERPDRVSEAFF
many	-	TRBV20-1	TRBJ1-5	TGCAGTGCTACGGGGGGCAATCAGCCCCAGCATTTT	CSATGGNQPQHF
many	-	TRBV15	TRBJ1-1	TGTGCCACCAGCAGAGATCTCGGGCGGGACACTGAAGCTTTCTTT	CATSRDLGRDTEAFF
few	-	TRBV30	TRBJ2-6	TGTGCCTGGACAGGGCCCGGGGCCAACGTCCTGACTTTC	CAWTGPGANVLTF
many	TRBD2	TRBV14	TRBJ2-5	TGTGCCAGCAGCTCGACTAGCGGGGTTGAGACCCAGTACTTC	CASSSTSGVETQYF
-	-	TRBV28	TRBJ1-5	TGTGCCAGCAGCCCCCCAGCCAATCAGCCCCAGCATTTT	CASSPPANQPQHF
many	-	TRBV7-8	TRBJ2-4	TGTGCCAGCAGCGACAGAGCGTCCAACATTCAGTACTTC	CASSDRASNIQYF
many	TRBD1	TRBV20-1	TRBJ1-2	TGCAGTGCTCCCTACCGGGACAGATATGGCTACACCTTC	CSAPYRDRYGYTF
many	-	TRBV12-3/TRBV12-4	TRBJ1-1	TGTGCCAGCAGTTTGTTTAGGAACGGCTTGGTCGCTTTCTTT	CASSLFRNGLVAFF
-	-	TRBV6-1	TRBJ2-2	TGTGCCAGCAGTGCCGGGGCCTCGAACACCGGGGAGCTGTTTTTT	CASSAGASNTGELFF
many	-	TRBV12-3/TRBV12-4	TRBJ2-2	TGTGCCAGCAGTATCCAATCGGCCGGGGAGCTGTTTTTT	CASSIQSAGELFF
many	-	TRBV7-2	TRBJ1-2	TGTGCCAGCAGCTTAAGTCTTTATGGCTACACCTTC	CASSLSLYGYTF
many	-	TRBV10-1	TRBJ2-7	TGCGCCAGCAGTGAGTCGAGGGCACGAGACGAGCAGTACTTC	CASSESRARDEQYF
many	TRBD1	TRBV6-1	TRBJ1-1	TGTGCCAGCAATGAGGGGGCGAGAATATTAACTGAAGCTTTCTTT	CASNEGARILTEAFF
many	-	TRBV5-5	TRBJ1-1	TGTGCCAGCAGTCGGCAGGGATTCGGGAACACTGAAGCTTTCTTT	CASSRQGFGNTEAFF
many	-	TRBV2	TRBJ2-7	TGTGCCAGCAGTGACCGCCCTACCTACGAGCAGTACTTC	CASSDRPTYEQYF
many	-	TRBV7-3	TRBJ1-1	TGTGCCAGCAGCCGAAGCAGCCCCAACACTGAAGCTTTCTTT	CASSRSSPNTEAFF
-	-	TRBV9	TRBJ1-1	TGTGCCAGCAGCGCCGAGACAGCACTGAACACTGAAGCTTTCTTT	CASSAETALNTEAFF
many	-	TRBV10-3	TRBJ1-2	TGTGCCATCAGTGAACCGACGACACAGTATGGCTACACCTTC	CAISEPTTQYGYTF
many	-	TRBV2	TRBJ1-5	TGTGCCAGCAGAATGACCGGGCAGCCCCAGCATTTT	CASRMTGQPQHF
-	-	TRBV11-2	TRBJ1-5	TGTGCCAGCAGCAGCTGGCCCACCGCACGTAGGACGAGCAATCAGCCCCAGCATTTT	CASSSWPTARRTSNQPQHF
many	-	TRBV11-2	TRBJ2-7	TGTGCCAGCAGCTTAGGTAGAGCACGGGGCTACGAGCAGTACTTC	CASSLGRARGYEQYF
many	-	TRBV27	TRBJ1-3	TGTGCCAGCAGGGGTCACTCTGGAAACACCATATATTTT	CASRGHSGNTIYF
-	-	TRBV5-1	TRBJ2-7	TGCGCCAGCAGCCGTGATTTGCTTGTCGAGCAGTACTTC	CASSRDLLVEQYF
many	-	TRBV15	TRBJ2-7	TGTGCCACCAGCAGGGGCCCCACCTACGAGCAGTACTTC	CATSRGPTYEQYF
many	-	TRBV7-2	TRBJ2-7	TGTGCCAGCAGCTTAGCCGGGACGTACTACGAGCAGTACTTC	CASSLAGTYYEQYF
many	-	TRBV5-1	TRBJ1-1	TGCGCCAGCGGGGGGCGGAACACTGAAGCTTTCTTT	CASGGRNTEAFF
-	-	TRBV6-5	TRBJ2-7	TGTGCCAGCATTTCCCCAGGGAGCAACGAGCAGTACTTC	CASISPGSNEQYF
many	-	TRBV18	TRBJ2-5	TGTGCCAGCTCACCGGCGGACTTCCAAGAGACCCAGTACTTC	CASSPADFQETQYF
few	-	TRBV9	TRBJ2-5	TGTGCCAGCAGCGTAGTCCCAGATCGGGGGGAGACCCAGTACTTC	CASSVVPDRGETQYF
-	-	TRBV12-3/TRBV12-4	TRBJ2-5	TGTGCCAGCATGGGGACGGACCAAGAGACCCAGTACTTC	CASMGTDQETQYF
many	-	TRBV2	TRBJ2-7	TGTGCCACCTTACCCTTGACAGCCCTCAACGAGCAGTACTTC	CATLPLTALNEQYF
many	-	TRBV13	TRBJ1-5	TGTGCCAGCAGCCAGTGGGGTCCTAGCAATCAGCCCCAGCATTTT	CASSQWGPSNQPQHF
many	-	TRBV4-1	TRBJ2-2	TGCGCCAGCAGCCCTCGAAAGGACACAAACACCGGGGAGCTGTTTTTT	CASSPRKDTNTGELFF
many	-	TRBV10-3	TRBJ1-1	TGTGCCATCAGTGATTCAAAGGGAGGGGTGGGCACTGAAGCTTTCTTT	CAISDSKGGVGTEAFF